This T cell receptor beta chain was profiled in a study of beta chain features in type 1 diabetes. V trimming: 1 base; J trimming: 8 bases; junction bases outside the gene matches: 10. The CDR3 loop spans 15 amino acids. The germline CDR1 and CDR2 sequences are SGHRS and YFSETQ. This clone was detected only a few times. Its antigen is unidentified. Sequenced material consisted of expressed TCRB transcripts (all of the isolated RNA was reverse transcribed). TCRdb keeps only in-frame clones here, not all; method: immunoSEQ multiplex PCR. The sample shows around 320,000 clones, 14% of them seen only once. Every donor provided one heparinised blood draw, which averaged about 116 mL. Based on CD45RO/CCR7/CD25/CD127/CD95/CD27, CD4+ regulatory, stem cell-like memory, naive and central memory cells were sorted. Study observations and caveats: It was not settled here whether HLA type affects TCRB rearrangement. In the patient group, naive, central memory and Treg TCRB repertoires seemed more alike than in the healthy donor group.

The clonotype comes from a young man in good health. The specimen sequenced was central memory CD4+ T cells from blood. The V gene is TRBV5-1, the J gene TRBJ2-3, with TRBD2 matching 7 bases. The CDR3 loop reads CASSLKAGETGTQYF. The DNA of the CDR3 is TGCGCCAGCAGCTTGAAGGCGGGAGAAACGGGTACGCAGTATTTT. The full variable domain, with the rest looked up from reference TRBV5-1 and TRBJ2-3, is KAGVTQTPRYLIKTRGQQVTLSCSPISGHRSVSWYQQTPGQGLQFLFEYFSETQRNKGNFPGRFSGRQFSNSRSEMNVSTLELGDSALYLCASSLKAGETGTQYFGPGTRLTVL.